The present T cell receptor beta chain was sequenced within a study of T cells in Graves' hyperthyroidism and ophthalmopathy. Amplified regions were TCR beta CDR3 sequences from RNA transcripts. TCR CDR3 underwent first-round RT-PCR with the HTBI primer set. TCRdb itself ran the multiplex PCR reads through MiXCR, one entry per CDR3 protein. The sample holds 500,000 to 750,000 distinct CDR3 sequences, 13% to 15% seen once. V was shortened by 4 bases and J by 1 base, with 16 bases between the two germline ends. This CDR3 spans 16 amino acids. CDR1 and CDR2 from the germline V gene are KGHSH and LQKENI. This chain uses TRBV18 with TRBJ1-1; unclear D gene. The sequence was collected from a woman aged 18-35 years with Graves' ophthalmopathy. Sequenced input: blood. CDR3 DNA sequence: TGTGCCAGCTCACTCCCTAGGACGGATTCGAACACTGAAGCTTTCTTT. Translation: CASSLPRTDSNTEAFF.